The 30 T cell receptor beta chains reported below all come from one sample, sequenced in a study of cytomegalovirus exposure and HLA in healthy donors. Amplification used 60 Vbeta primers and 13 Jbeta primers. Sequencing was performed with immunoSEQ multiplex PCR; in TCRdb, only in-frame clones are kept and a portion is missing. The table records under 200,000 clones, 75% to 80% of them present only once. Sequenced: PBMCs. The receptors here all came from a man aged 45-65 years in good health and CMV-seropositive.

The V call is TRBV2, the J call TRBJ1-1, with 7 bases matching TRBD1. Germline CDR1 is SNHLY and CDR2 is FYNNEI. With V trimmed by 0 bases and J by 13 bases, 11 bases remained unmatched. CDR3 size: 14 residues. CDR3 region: CASSEAYETGRIFF. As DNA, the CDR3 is TGTGCCAGCAGTGAAGCGTATGAGACAGGGAGGATTTTCTTT.

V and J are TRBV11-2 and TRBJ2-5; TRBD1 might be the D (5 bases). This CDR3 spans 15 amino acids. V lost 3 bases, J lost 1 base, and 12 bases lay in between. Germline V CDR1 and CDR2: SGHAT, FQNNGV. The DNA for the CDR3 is TGTGCCAGCAGCTTCACAGCCCAGGGCCAAGAGACCCAGTACTTC. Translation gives CASSFTAQGQETQYF. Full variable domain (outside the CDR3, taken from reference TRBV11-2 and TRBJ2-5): EAGVAQSPRYKIIEKRQSVAFWCNPISGHATLYWYQQILGQGPKLLIQFQNNGVVDDSQLPKDRFSAERLKGVDSTLKIQPAKLEDSAVYLCASSFTAQGQETQYFGPGTRLLVL.

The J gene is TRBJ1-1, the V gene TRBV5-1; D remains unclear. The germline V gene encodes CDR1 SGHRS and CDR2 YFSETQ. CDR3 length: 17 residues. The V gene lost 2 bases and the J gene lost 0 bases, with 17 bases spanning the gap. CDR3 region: CASSFGIVKTMNTEAFF. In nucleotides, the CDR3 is TGCGCCAGCAGCTTCGGGATAGTTAAAACCATGAACACTGAAGCTTTCTTT.

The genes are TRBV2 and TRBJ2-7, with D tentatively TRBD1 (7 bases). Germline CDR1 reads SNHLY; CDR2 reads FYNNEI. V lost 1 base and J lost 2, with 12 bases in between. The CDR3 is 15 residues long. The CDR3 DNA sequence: TGTGCCAGCAGTGAAGGGCAGGGGGGCACCTACGAGCAGTACGTC. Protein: CASSEGQGGTYEQYV.

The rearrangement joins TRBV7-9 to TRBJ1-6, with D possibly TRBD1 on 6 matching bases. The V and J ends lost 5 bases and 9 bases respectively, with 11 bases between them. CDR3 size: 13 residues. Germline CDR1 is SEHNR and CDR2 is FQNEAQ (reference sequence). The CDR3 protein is CASSPGVSSPLHF. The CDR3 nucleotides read TGTGCCAGCAGCCCAGGGGTTAGTTCACCCCTCCACTTT.

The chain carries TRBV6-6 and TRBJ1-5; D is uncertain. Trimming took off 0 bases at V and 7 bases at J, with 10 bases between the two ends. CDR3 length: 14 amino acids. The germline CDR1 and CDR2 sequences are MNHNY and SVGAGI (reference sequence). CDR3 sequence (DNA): TGTGCCAGCAGTTACTCGGAGGGTTACCAGCCCCAGCATTTT. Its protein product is CASSYSEGYQPQHF.

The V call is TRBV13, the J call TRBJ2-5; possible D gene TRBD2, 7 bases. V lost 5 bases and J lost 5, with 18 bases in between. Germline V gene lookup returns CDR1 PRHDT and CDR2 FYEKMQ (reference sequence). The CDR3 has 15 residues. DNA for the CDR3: TGTGCCAGCAGCCAAGGGGGGGGGTTGCGGGAGACCCAGTACTTC. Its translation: CASSQGGGLRETQYF.

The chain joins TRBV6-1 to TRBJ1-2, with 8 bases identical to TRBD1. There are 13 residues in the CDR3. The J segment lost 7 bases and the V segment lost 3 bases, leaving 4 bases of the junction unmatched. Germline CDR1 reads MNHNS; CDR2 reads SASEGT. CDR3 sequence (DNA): TGTGCCAGCAGTGACAGGGGGCCGGTTGGCTACACCTTC. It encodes CASSDRGPVGYTF.

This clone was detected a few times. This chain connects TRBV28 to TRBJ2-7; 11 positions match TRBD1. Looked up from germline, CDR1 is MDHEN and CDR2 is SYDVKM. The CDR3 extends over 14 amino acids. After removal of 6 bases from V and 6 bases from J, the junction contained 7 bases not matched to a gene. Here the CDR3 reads CASRPGQGGLEQYV. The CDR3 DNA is TGTGCCAGCAGGCCGGGACAGGGGGGTCTCGAGCAGTACGTC.

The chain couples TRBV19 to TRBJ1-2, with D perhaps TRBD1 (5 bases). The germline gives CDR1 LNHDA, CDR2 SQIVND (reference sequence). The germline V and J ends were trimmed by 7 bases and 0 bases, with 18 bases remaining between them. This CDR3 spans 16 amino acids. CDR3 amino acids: CASKKTGDIPNYGYTF. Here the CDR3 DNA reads TGTGCCAGTAAAAAGACGGGGGATATTCCTAACTATGGCTACACCTTC. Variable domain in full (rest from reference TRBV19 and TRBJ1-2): DGGITQSPKYLFRKEGQNVTLSCEQNLNHDAMYWYRQDPGQGLRLIYYSQIVNDFQKGDIAEGYSVSREKKESFPLTVTSAQKNPTAFYLCASKKTGDIPNYGYTFGSGTRLTVV.

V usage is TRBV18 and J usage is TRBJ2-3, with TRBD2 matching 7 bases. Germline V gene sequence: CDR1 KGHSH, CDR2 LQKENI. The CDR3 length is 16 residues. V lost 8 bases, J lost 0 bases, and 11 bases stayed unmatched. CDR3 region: CASPPQWGGSTDTQYF. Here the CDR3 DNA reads TGTGCCAGCCCGCCCCAATGGGGGGGAAGCACAGATACGCAGTATTTT.

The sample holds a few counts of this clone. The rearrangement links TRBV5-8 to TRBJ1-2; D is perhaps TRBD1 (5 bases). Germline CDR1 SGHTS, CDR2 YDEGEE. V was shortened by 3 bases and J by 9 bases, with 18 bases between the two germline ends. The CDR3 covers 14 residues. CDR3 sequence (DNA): TGTGCCAGCAGCTCGAAAGCAGGGTCCTTTAGCTACACCTTC. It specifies CASSSKAGSFSYTF.

The DNA of the CDR3 is TGCGCCAGCAGCCGAGCGTGGTTGGAGAAAGGGGCAACTAATGAAAAACTGTTTTTT. Its translation: CASSRAWLEKGATNEKLFF. This rearrangement joins TRBV5-1 to TRBJ1-4; D is possibly TRBD1 (5 bases). Germline loops: CDR1 SGHRS, CDR2 YFSETQ. Trimming cost V 4 bases and J 0 bases, with 22 bases left between them. CDR3 length: 19 residues.

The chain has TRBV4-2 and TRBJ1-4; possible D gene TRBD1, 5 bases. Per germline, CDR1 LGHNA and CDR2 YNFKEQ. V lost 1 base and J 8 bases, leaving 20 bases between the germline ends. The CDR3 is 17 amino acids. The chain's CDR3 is CASSQAPGRTVEEKLFF. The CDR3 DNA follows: TGTGCCAGCAGCCAAGCCCCAGGGCGGACGGTTGAAGAAAAACTGTTTTTT.

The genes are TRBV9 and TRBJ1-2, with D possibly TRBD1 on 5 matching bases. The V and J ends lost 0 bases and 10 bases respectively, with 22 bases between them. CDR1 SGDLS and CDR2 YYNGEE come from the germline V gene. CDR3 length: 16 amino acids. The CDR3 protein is CASSVEVGLLPSLYTF. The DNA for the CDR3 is TGTGCCAGCAGCGTAGAGGTGGGGCTGCTACCCTCGCTCTACACCTTC.

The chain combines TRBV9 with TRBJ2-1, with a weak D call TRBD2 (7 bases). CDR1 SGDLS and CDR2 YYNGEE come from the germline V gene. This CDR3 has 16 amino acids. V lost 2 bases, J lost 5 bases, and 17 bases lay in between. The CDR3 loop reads CASSVGGGATNNEQFF. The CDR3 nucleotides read TGTGCCAGCAGCGTTGGAGGGGGGGCAACCAACAATGAGCAGTTCTTC.

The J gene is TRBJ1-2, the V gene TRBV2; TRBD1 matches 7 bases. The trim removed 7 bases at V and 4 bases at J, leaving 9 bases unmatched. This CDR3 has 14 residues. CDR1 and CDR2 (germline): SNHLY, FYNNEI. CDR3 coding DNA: TGTGCCAGCATTAGAGGACAGGAAGTCTATGGCTACACCTTC. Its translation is CASIRGQEVYGYTF.

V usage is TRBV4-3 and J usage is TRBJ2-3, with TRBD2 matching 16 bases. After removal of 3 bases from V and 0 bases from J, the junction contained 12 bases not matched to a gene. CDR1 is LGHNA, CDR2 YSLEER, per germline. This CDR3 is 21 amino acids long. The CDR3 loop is CASSHGETGTSGGASTDTQYF. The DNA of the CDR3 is TGCGCCAGCAGCCATGGGGAGACCGGGACTAGCGGGGGGGCAAGCACAGATACGCAGTATTTT.

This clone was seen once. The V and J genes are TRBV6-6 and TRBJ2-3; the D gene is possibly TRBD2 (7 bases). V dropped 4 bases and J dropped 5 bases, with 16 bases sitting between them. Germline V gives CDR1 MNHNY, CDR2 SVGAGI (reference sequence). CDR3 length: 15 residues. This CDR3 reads CASSSRKGEGDTQYF. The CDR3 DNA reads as TGTGCCAGCAGTTCACGAAAGGGGGAGGGAGATACGCAGTATTTT.

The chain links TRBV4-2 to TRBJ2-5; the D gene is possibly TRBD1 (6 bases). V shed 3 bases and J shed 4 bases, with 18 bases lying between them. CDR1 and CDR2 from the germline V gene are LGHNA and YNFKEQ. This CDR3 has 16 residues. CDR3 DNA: TGTGCCAGCAGCCACCAACAGGGTGGGGATAGAGAGACCCAGTACTTC. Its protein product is CASSHQQGGDRETQYF.

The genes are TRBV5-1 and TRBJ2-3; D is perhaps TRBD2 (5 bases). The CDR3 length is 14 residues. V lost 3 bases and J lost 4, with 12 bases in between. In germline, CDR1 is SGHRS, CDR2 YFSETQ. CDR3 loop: CASSSRGLSDTQYF. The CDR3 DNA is TGCGCCAGCAGCTCCCGCGGACTTTCAGATACGCAGTATTTT.

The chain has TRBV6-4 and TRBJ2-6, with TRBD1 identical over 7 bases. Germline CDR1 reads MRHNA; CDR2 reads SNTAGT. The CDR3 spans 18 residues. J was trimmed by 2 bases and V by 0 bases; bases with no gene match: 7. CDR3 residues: CASSDSKGARAGANVLTF. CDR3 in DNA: TGTGCCAGCAGTGACTCGAAGGGGGCTAGGGCTGGGGCCAACGTCCTGACTTTC.

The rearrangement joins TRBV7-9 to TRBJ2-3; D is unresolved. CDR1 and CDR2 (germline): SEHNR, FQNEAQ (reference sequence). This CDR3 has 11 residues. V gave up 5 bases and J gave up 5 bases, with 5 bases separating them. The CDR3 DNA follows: TGTGCCAGCAGCCGTGTAGATACGCAGTATTTT. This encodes CASSRVDTQYF. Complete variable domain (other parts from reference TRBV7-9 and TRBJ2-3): DTGVSQNPRHKITKRGQNVTFRCDPISEHNRLYWYRQTLGQGPEFLTYFQNEAQLEKSRLLSDRFSAERPKGSFSTLEIQRTEQGDSAMYLCASSRVDTQYFGPGTRLTVL.

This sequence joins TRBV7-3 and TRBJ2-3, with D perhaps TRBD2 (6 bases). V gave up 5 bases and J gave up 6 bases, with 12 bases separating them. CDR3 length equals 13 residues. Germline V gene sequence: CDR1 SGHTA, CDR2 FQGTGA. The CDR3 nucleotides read TGTGCCAGCAGCGGGGGACTTCGGGATACGCAGTATTTT. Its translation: CASSGGLRDTQYF.

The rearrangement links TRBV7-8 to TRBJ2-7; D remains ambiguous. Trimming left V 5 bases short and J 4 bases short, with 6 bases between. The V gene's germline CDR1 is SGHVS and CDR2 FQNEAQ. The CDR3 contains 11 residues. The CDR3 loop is CASSALYEQYF. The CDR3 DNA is TGTGCCAGCAGCGCACTGTACGAGCAGTACTTC.

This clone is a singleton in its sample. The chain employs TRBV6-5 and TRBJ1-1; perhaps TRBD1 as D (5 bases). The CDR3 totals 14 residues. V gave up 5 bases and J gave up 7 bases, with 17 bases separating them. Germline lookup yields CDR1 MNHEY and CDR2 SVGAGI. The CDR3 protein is CASSAGPWTNEAFF. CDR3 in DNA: TGTGCCAGCAGTGCGGGACCCTGGACGAATGAAGCTTTCTTT.

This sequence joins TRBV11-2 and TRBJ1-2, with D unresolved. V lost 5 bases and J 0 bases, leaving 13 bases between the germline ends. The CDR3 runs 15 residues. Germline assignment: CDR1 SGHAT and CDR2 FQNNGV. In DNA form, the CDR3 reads TGTGCCAGCAGCGCCATAGCCGGGACTAACTATGGCTACACCTTC. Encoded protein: CASSAIAGTNYGYTF.

The CDR3 DNA follows: TGTGCCAGCACCGAAGGGACAGCTAATCAGCCCCAGCATTTT. As protein: CASTEGTANQPQHF. The chain has TRBV28 and TRBJ1-5; TRBD1 matches at 7 bases. V was clipped by 7 bases and J by 4 bases; unmatched bases: 7. The CDR3 length is 14 residues. CDR1 is MDHEN and CDR2 is SYDVKM in the germline V gene.

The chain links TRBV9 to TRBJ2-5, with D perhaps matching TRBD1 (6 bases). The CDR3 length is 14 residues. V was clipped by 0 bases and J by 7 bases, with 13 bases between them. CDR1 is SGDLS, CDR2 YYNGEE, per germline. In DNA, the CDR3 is TGTGCCAGCAGCGTAGGTTGGGGGCCGGGGACCCAGTACTTC. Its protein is CASSVGWGPGTQYF.

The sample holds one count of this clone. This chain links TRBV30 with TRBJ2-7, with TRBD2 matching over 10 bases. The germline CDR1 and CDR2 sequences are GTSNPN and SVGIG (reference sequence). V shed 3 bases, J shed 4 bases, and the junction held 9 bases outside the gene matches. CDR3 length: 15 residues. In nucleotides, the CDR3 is TGTGCCTGGAGGTATTCAGCGGGGGGGCCGTACGAGCAGTACTTC. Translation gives CAWRYSAGGPYEQYF.